This passage covers 18 T cell receptor beta chains from one sample sequenced in a study of cytomegalovirus exposure and HLA in healthy donors. Both 60 Vbeta primers and 13 Jbeta primers went into the PCR. Some clones are missing from TCRdb's copy, which holds only in-frame ones; the method was immunoSEQ multiplex PCR. The table lists 200,000 to 250,000 clones, approximately 84% of them singletons. Material for sequencing was PBMCs. The origin of the receptors is a girl aged 2-10 years in good health and CMV-seronegative.

The rearrangement uses TRBV14 and TRBJ2-3, with a tentative D call TRBD1 (6 bases). V was trimmed by 1 base and J by 2 bases, leaving 16 bases between them. Germline-derived CDR1 and CDR2 are SGHDN and FVKESK. The CDR3 loop spans 17 amino acids. The CDR3 region has the DNA TGTGCCAGCAGCCAAGGGGGCCCAGGGGCCGACACAGATACGCAGTATTTT. Translation gives CASSQGGPGADTDTQYF.

The chain carries TRBV27 and TRBJ2-5, with 10 bases aligning to TRBD2. Per the germline V gene, CDR1 is MNHEY and CDR2 is SMNVEV (reference sequence). V shed 2 bases, J shed 5 bases, and the junction held 5 bases outside the gene matches. The CDR3 is 15 amino acids. The CDR3 protein is CASSLLAGVVETQYF. The CDR3 DNA reads TGTGCCAGCAGTTTACTAGCGGGAGTGGTGGAGACCCAGTACTTC.

Here the CDR3 DNA reads TGCGCCAGCAGCCCTTCAGGGGTGGTCGGTGGCTACACCTTC. Protein: CASSPSGVVGGYTF. The rearrangement uses TRBV4-1 and TRBJ1-2; D possibly corresponds to TRBD1 (6 bases). The CDR3 extends over 14 amino acids. V lost 4 bases, J lost 7 bases, and 16 bases lay in between. The germline gives CDR1 MGHRA, CDR2 YSYEKL.

The chain combines TRBV5-1 with TRBJ2-7; no definite D call. Trimming removed 4 bases from V and 0 bases from J, with 8 bases in between. Germline V gene sequence: CDR1 SGHRS, CDR2 YFSETQ. The length of the CDR3 is 13 residues. DNA for the CDR3: TGCGCCAGCAGCCCAGCGACCTCCTACGAGCAGTACTTC. It encodes CASSPATSYEQYF.

The J gene is TRBJ1-2, the V gene TRBV6-5, with 7 nucleotides matching TRBD1. CDR3 length: 15 residues. CDR1 and CDR2 (germline): MNHEY, SVGAGI. The trim removed 6 bases at V and 0 bases at J, leaving 7 bases unmatched. CDR3 nucleotides: TGTGCCAGCAGCCACCAGGGGGTAGCTAACTATGGCTACACCTTC. Translating gives CASSHQGVANYGYTF.

The chain employs TRBV6-1 and TRBJ2-7, with D possibly matching TRBD2 (5 bases). Germline-derived CDR1 and CDR2 are MNHNS and SASEGT. This CDR3 has 14 residues. Trimming took off 0 bases at V and 4 bases at J, with 10 bases between the two ends. CDR3: CASSEALGEYEQYF. CDR3 nucleotides: TGTGCCAGCAGTGAAGCGCTCGGGGAGTACGAGCAGTACTTC.

DNA for the CDR3: TGCGCCAGCAGCTTAATACGGCAGGGAGGGTATGAGCAGTTCTTC. This sequence encodes CASSLIRQGGYEQFF. The genes are TRBV5-1 and TRBJ2-1; TRBD2 matches 7 bases. The trim removed 2 bases at V and 8 bases at J, leaving 10 bases unmatched. The CDR3 sequence is 15 residues long. CDR1 and CDR2 from the germline V gene are SGHRS and YFSETQ.

The chain links TRBV6-6 to TRBJ2-7; D gene uncertain. Germline V gene lookup returns CDR1 MNHNY and CDR2 SVGAGI (reference sequence). The V and J ends lost 4 bases and 9 bases respectively, with 16 bases between them. CDR3 length: 13 amino acids. The CDR3 DNA reads TGTGCCAGCAGTTCGGCTAACCCCTCGGGGCAGTACTTC. Protein: CASSSANPSGQYF.

The chain combines TRBV28 with TRBJ2-7; the match to TRBD1 covers 7 bases. Trimming at V came to 2 bases and at J to 6 bases, leaving 13 bases not matched to a gene. This CDR3 is built from 16 residues. The germline CDR1 and CDR2 sequences are MDHEN and SYDVKM. CDR3 loop: CASSLGIDRVRCEQYF. In nucleotides, the CDR3 is TGTGCCAGCAGTTTAGGGATCGACAGGGTTCGGTGCGAGCAGTACTTC.

The chain joins TRBV27 to TRBJ2-7, with 9 positions matching TRBD1. V lost 6 bases, J lost 5 bases, and 5 bases stayed unmatched. The CDR3 spans 13 residues. Germline assignment: CDR1 MNHEY and CDR2 SMNVEV (reference sequence). CDR3 loop: CASRDRGSHEQYF. Here the CDR3 DNA reads TGTGCCAGCAGGGACAGGGGCTCGCACGAGCAGTACTTC.

The rearrangement joins TRBV9 to TRBJ2-1; 9 bases are a match to TRBD2. Germline CDR1 SGDLS, CDR2 YYNGEE. Losses at the gene ends were 5 bases for V and 10 bases for J; bases not matched to a gene: 10. The CDR3 consists of 14 residues. CDR3 sequence (DNA): TGTGCCAGCAGAGGGGGCGGTAGCGGGAGCGAGCAGTTCTTC. Translated: CASRGGGSGSEQFF.

The chain is built from TRBV7-2 and TRBJ2-2; D not certain. Germline assignment: CDR1 SGHTA and CDR2 FQGNSA. The V gene lost 1 base and the J gene lost 6 bases, with 12 bases spanning the gap. The CDR3 extends over 15 amino acids. CDR3 in amino acids: CASSLVVQASGELFF. The DNA of the CDR3 is TGTGCCAGCAGCTTAGTTGTCCAGGCCTCCGGGGAGCTGTTTTTT.

In the case of this clone: Within the sample, other DNA sequences also encode this same CDR3. The rearrangement uses TRBV5-1 and TRBJ1-2; 7 bases map to TRBD1. Germline CDR1 SGHRS, CDR2 YFSETQ. This CDR3 comprises 13 residues. V lost 3 bases and J lost 2; bases outside the gene matches: 1. DNA of the CDR3: TGCGCCAGCAGCTCGGGACAGAACTATGGCTACACCTTC. As protein: CASSSGQNYGYTF.

This clone showed up just a few times. This chain links TRBV27 with TRBJ2-2, with 10 bases fitting TRBD1. There are 15 residues in the CDR3. The junction had 3 bases not matched to a gene; V was cut back by 5 bases and J by 3 bases. Per the germline V gene, CDR1 is MNHEY and CDR2 is SMNVEV (reference sequence). CDR3 in amino acids: CASSQDRGDTGELFF. Here the CDR3 DNA reads TGTGCCAGCAGTCAGGACAGGGGGGACACCGGGGAGCTGTTTTTT.

The chain carries TRBV5-1 and TRBJ2-1; 8 positions match TRBD1. Germline V gives CDR1 SGHRS, CDR2 YFSETQ. The junction had 1 base not matched to a gene; V was cut back by 2 bases and J by 0 bases. The length of the CDR3 is 15 residues. CDR3: CASSFTGGSYNEQFF. The CDR3 region has the DNA TGCGCCAGCAGCTTCACAGGGGGCTCCTACAATGAGCAGTTCTTC.

This chain joins TRBV11-2 and TRBJ2-7; TRBD2 agrees at 14 bases. Germline values: CDR1 SGHAT, CDR2 FQNNGV. This CDR3 has 15 amino acids. Losses at the gene ends were 5 bases for V and 2 bases for J; bases not matched to a gene: 2. This CDR3 reads CASSRLAGGAYEQYF. The CDR3 bases are TGTGCCAGCAGCAGACTAGCGGGAGGGGCCTACGAGCAGTACTTC.

The chain couples TRBV27 to TRBJ2-3; D is possibly TRBD1 (6 bases). CDR1 and CDR2 (germline): MNHEY, SMNVEV (reference sequence). The CDR3 is 12 residues long. V lost 6 bases and J 3 bases, leaving 7 bases between the germline ends. The CDR3 protein is CASSRGTDTQYF. CDR3 DNA sequence: TGTGCCAGCAGCAGGGGTACAGATACGCAGTATTTT.

As DNA, the CDR3 is TGTGCCAGCAGGCGGACAGGGTCTAATGAAAAACTGTTTTTT. It is translated as CASRRTGSNEKLFF. The chain recombines TRBV2 with TRBJ1-4; 8 bases align to TRBD1. Germline trimming cut 6 bases from V and 3 bases from J; bases unmatched to any gene: 3. The CDR3 is 14 residues long. Germline V lookup: CDR1 SNHLY, CDR2 FYNNEI.